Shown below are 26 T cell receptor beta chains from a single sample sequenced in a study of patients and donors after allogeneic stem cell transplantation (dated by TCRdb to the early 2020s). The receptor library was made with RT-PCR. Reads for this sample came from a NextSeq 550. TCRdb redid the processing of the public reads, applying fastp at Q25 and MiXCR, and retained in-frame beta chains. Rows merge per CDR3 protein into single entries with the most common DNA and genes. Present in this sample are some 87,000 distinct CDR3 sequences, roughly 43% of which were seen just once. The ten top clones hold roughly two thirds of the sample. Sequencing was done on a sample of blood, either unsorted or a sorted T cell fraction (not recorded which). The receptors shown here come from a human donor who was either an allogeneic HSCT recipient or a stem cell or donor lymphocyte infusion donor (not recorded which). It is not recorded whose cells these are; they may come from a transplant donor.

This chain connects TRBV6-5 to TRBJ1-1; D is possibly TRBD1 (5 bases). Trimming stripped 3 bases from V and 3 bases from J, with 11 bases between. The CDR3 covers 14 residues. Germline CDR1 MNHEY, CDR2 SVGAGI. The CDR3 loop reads CASSYGAWDTEAFF. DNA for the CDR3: TGTGCCAGCAGTTATGGGGCCTGGGACACTGAAGCTTTCTTT.

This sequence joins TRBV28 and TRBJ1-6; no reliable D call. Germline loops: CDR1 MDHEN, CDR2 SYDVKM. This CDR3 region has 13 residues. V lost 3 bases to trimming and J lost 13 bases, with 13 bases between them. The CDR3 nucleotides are TGTGCCAGCAGTTTCTTGCCCCCTTCGCCCCTCCACTTT. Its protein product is CASSFLPPSPLHF.

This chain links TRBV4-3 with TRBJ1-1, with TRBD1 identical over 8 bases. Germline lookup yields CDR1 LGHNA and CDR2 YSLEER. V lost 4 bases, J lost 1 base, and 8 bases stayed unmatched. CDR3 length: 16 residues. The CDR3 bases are TGCGCCAGCAGCCCCCGTAGGACAGGGAAGAACACTGAAGCTTTCTTT. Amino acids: CASSPRRTGKNTEAFF.

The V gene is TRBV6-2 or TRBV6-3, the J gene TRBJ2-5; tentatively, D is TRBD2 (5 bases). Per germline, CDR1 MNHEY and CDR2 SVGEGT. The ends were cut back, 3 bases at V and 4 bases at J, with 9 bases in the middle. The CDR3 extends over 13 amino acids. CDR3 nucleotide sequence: TGTGCCAGCAGTTATGGACTTGGAGAGACCCAGTACTTC. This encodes CASSYGLGETQYF.

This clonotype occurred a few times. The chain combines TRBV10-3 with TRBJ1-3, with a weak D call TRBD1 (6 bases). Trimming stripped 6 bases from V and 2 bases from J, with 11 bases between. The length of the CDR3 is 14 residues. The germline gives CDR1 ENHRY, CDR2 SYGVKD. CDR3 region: CAIRPTGTGNTIYF. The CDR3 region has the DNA TGTGCCATCAGGCCGACAGGAACTGGAAACACCATATATTTT.

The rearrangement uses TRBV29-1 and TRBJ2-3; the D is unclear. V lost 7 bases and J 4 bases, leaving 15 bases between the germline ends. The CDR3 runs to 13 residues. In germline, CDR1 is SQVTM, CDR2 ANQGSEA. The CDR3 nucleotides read TGCAGCGCCCGCCCGCCCGCGGCAGATACGCAGTATTTT. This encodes CSARPPAADTQYF.

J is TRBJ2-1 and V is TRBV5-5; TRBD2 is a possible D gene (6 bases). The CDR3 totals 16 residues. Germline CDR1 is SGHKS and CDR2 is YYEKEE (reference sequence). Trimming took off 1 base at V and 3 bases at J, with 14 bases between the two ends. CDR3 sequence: CASSLRGGIRYNEQFF. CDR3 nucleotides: TGTGCCAGCAGCTTGAGGGGCGGGATCCGCTACAATGAGCAGTTCTTC.

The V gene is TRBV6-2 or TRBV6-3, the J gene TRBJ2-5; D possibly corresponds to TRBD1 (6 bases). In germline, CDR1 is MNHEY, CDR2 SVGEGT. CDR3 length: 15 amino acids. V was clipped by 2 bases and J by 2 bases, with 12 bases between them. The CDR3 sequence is CASSYPGQIQETQYF. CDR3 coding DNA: TGTGCCAGCAGTTACCCCGGACAGATACAAGAGACCCAGTACTTC.

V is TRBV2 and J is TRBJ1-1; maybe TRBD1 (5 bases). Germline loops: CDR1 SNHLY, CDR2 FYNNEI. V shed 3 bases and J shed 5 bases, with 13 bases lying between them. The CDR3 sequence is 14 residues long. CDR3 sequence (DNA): TGTGCCAGCAGTGATTGGGCCGGGGGGACTGAAGCTTTCTTT. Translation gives CASSDWAGGTEAFF.

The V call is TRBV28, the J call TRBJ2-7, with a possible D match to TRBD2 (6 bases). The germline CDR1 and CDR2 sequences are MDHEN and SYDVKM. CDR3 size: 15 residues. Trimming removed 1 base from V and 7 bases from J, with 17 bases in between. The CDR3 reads CASSLLASPGGEQYF. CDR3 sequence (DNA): TGTGCCAGCAGTTTATTAGCCTCCCCTGGGGGGGAGCAGTACTTC.

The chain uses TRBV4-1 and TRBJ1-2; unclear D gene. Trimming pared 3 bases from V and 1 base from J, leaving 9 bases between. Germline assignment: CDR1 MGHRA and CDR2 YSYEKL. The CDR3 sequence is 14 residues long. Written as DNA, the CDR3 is TGCGCCAGCAGCCAGTCGCGGTTTAACTATGGCTACACCTTC. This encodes CASSQSRFNYGYTF.

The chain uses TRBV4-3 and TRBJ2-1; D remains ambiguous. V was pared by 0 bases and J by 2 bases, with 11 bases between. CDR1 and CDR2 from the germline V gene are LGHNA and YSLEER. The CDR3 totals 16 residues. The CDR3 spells CASSQDRRTAYNEQFF. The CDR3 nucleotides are TGCGCCAGCAGCCAAGATAGAAGAACAGCCTACAATGAGCAGTTCTTC.

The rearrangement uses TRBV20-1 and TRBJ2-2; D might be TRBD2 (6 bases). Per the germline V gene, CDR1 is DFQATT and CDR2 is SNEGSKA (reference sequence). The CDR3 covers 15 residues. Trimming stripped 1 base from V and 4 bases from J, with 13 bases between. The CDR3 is CSARAGGGITGELFF. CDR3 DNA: TGCAGTGCTAGAGCCGGGGGAGGAATCACCGGGGAGCTGTTTTTT.

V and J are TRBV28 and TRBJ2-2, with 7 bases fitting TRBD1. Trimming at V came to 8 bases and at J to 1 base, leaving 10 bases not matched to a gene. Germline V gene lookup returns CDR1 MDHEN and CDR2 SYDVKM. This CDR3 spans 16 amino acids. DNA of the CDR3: TGTGCCAGCGGAAAAAAGACAGGGAAGAACACCGGGGAGCTGTTTTTT. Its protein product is CASGKKTGKNTGELFF.

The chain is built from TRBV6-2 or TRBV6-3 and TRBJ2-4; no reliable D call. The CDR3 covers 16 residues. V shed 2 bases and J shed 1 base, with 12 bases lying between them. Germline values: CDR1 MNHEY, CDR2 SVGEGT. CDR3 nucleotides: TGTGCCAGCAGTTACAACAACGTTTCGGCCAAAAACATTCAGTACTTC. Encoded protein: CASSYNNVSAKNIQYF.

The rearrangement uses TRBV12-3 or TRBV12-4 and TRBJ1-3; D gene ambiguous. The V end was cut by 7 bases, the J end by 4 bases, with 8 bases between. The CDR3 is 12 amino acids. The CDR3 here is CASKLGGNTIYF. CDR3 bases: TGTGCCAGCAAATTAGGGGGAAACACCATATATTTT.

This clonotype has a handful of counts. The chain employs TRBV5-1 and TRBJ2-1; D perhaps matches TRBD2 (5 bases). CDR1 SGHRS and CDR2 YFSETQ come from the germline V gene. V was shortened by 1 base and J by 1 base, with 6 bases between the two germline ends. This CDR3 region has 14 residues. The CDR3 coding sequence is TGCGCCAGCAGCTTGTGGGAGTCCTACAATGAGCAGTTCTTC. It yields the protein CASSLWESYNEQFF.

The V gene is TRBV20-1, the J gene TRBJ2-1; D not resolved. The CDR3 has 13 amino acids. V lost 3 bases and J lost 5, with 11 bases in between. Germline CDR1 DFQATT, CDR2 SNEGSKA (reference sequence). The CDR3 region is CSASVPTDNEQFF. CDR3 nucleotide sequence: TGCAGTGCTAGTGTTCCTACGGACAATGAGCAGTTCTTC.

CDR3 in DNA: TGTGCCAGCAGTTCGCGGCAGCTGGGAGGTAGCACTGAAGCTTTCTTT. Amino acids: CASSSRQLGGSTEAFF. The J gene is TRBJ1-1, the V gene TRBV12-3 or TRBV12-4; D unclear. V gave up 4 bases and J gave up 4 bases, with 19 bases separating them. The CDR3 contains 16 residues.

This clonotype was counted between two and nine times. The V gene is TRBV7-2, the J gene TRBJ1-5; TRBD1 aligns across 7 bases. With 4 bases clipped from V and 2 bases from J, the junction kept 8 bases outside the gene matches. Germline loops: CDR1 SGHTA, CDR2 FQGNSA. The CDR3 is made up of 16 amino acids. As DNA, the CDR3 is TGTGCCAGCAGCTCCGAGACAGGGTTCCGCAATCAGCCCCAGCATTTT. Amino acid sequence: CASSSETGFRNQPQHF.

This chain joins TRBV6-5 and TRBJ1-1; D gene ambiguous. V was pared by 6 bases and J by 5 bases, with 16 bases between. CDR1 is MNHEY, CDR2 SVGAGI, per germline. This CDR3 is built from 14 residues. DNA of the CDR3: TGTGCCAGCAGACTCATCGGAGGATCGACTGAAGCTTTCTTT. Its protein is CASRLIGGSTEAFF.

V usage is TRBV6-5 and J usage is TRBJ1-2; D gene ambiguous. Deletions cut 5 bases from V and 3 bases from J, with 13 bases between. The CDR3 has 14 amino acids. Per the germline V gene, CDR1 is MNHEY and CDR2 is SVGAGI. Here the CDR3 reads CASSQIGWDYGYTF. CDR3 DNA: TGTGCCAGCAGTCAAATAGGTTGGGACTATGGCTACACCTTC.

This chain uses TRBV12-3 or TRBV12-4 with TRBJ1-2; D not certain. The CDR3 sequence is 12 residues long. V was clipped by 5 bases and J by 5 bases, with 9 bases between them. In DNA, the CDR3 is TGTGCCAGCAGTCCCCCAGGTTATGGCTACACCTTC. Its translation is CASSPPGYGYTF.

CDR3 protein: CSAHDPGANTEAFF. The CDR3 DNA reads TGCAGTGCACATGACCCCGGAGCGAACACTGAAGCTTTCTTT. The chain links TRBV20-1 to TRBJ1-1; D call uncertain. Germline lookup yields CDR1 DFQATT and CDR2 SNEGSKA (reference sequence). The V end was cut by 6 bases, the J end by 1 base, with 15 bases between. CDR3 length: 14 amino acids.

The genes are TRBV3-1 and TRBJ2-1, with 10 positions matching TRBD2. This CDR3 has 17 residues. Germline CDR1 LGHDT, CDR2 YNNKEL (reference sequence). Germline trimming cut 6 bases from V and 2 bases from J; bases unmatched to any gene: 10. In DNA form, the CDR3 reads TGTGCCAGCAGTCCTCGGACTAGCGGACATCCCTACAATGAGCAGTTCTTC. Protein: CASSPRTSGHPYNEQFF.

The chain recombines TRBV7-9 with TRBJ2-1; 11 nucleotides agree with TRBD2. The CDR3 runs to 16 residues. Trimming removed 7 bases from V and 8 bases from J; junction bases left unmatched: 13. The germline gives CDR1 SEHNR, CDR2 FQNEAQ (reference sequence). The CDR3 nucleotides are TGTGCCAGCACCCTAACTACCGGACTAGCGGGTGATGAGCAGTTCTTC. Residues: CASTLTTGLAGDEQFF. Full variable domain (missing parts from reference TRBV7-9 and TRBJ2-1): DTGVSQNPRHKITKRGQNVTFRCDPISEHNRLYWYRQTLGQGPEFLTYFQNEAQLEKSRLLSDRFSAERPKGSFSTLEIQRTEQGDSAMYLCASTLTTGLAGDEQFFGPGTRLTVL.